These 22 T cell receptor beta chains originate from one sample sequenced in a study of shared clonotypes between healthy human individuals. Profiling relied on immunoSEQ multiplex PCR, and the TCRdb table lists in-frame clones only, not all of them. The data hold 2.5 million or so clones, with more than 80% observed a single time. The sample consisted of naive CD4+ T cells sorted from blood. The subset here: CD45RA+ positively selected. The receptors shown here come from a man between 18 and 29 years old in good health.

The V and J genes are TRBV10-3 and TRBJ2-3; unclear D gene. Germline V gene data show CDR1 as ENHRY and CDR2 as SYGVKD. Between the trimmed V and J ends, which lost 1 base and 0 bases, there was a span of 8 bases. This CDR3 is built from 15 residues. The CDR3 spells CAISEYAASTDTQYF. CDR3 DNA: TGTGCCATCAGTGAGTATGCGGCTAGCACAGATACGCAGTATTTT.

The chain carries TRBV7-2 and TRBJ2-7, with 9 bases identical to TRBD1. From germline, CDR1 is SGHTA and CDR2 FQGNSA. The CDR3 covers 14 residues. Unmatched junction bases numbered 9, after V lost 6 bases and J lost 6 bases. The CDR3 DNA reads as TGTGCCAGCAGTAAGCGGCGGACAGGGGTCGAGCAGTACTTC. Its protein product is CASSKRRTGVEQYF. The whole variable domain, filled in from reference TRBV7-2 and TRBJ2-7, reads GAGVSQSPSNKVTEKGKDVELRCDPISGHTALYWYRQSLGQGLEFLIYFQGNSAPDKSGLPSDRFSAERTGGSVSTLTIQRTQQEDSAVYLCASSKRRTGVEQYFGPGTRLTVT.

DNA of the CDR3: TGCGCCAGCAGCACCACTAGCGGGATCACCGGGGAGCTGTTTTTT. Amino acids: CASSTTSGITGELFF. The rearrangement joins TRBV5-1 to TRBJ2-2; 10 bases line up with TRBD2. The CDR3 runs to 15 residues. After removal of 4 bases from V and 4 bases from J, the junction contained 4 bases not matched to a gene. In germline, CDR1 is SGHRS, CDR2 YFSETQ.

This chain connects TRBV30 to TRBJ1-6, with D unclear. Germline V gene data show CDR1 as GTSNPN and CDR2 as SVGIG (reference sequence). The V end was cut by 4 bases, the J end by 5 bases, with 18 bases between. The CDR3 extends over 16 amino acids. CDR3 sequence reads: CAWIVNPGVDNSPLHF. CDR3 in DNA: TGTGCCTGGATCGTAAATCCGGGAGTAGATAATTCACCCCTCCACTTT.

For this clone: Its ends do not fully match the called genes, so a read error is possible. V and J are TRBV5-5 and TRBJ2-7; D is possibly TRBD1 (5 bases). The CDR3 spans 11 residues. Germline V lookup: CDR1 SGHKS, CDR2 YYEKEE (reference sequence). The CDR3 DNA is TGTACCAGGGCGGCCGCCTACGAGCAGTACTTC. Its protein is CTRAAAYEQYF.

The chain couples TRBV5-6 to TRBJ2-2; D possibly corresponds to TRBD1 (6 bases). The CDR3 runs to 14 residues. Between the trimmed V and J ends, which lost 5 bases and 4 bases, there was a span of 12 bases. Germline lookup yields CDR1 SGHDT and CDR2 YYEEEE. The CDR3 region has the DNA TGTGCCAGCAGTCCCGGGACACGCACCGGGGAGCTGTTTTTT. Protein sequence: CASSPGTRTGELFF.

The chain is built from TRBV6-1 and TRBJ1-2, with 8 bases lining up with TRBD1. The CDR3 is 13 amino acids. V shed 6 bases, J shed 2 bases, and the junction held 2 bases outside the gene matches. CDR1 and CDR2 from the germline V gene are MNHNS and SASEGT. The CDR3 sequence is CASSPGGNYGYTF. In DNA, the CDR3 is TGTGCCAGCAGCCCAGGGGGCAACTATGGCTACACCTTC.

In regard to this clone: Different DNA sequences within this sample yield the same CDR3. The rearrangement uses TRBV7-9 and TRBJ1-1; D is undetermined. The CDR3 contains 13 residues. Germline CDR1 and CDR2: SEHNR and FQNEAQ (reference sequence). V dropped 2 bases and J dropped 1 base, with 5 bases sitting between them. The CDR3 bases are TGTGCCAGCAGCTTACAACAGAACACTGAAGCTTTCTTT. This codes for CASSLQQNTEAFF.

About this clone itself: The same CDR3 arises from other DNA sequences in this sample as well. This chain links TRBV30 with TRBJ1-1; D call uncertain. The CDR3 has 13 residues. Trimming took off 3 bases at V and 0 bases at J, with 8 bases between the two ends. The germline V gene has CDR1 GTSNPN and CDR2 SVGIG (reference sequence). CDR3 loop: CAWSPSMNTEAFF. In DNA, the CDR3 is TGTGCCTGGAGCCCCTCTATGAACACTGAAGCTTTCTTT.

As concerns this clone: The same CDR3 is also encoded by other DNA sequences in this sample. The chain has TRBV29-1 and TRBJ2-1; 7 bases are shared with TRBD2. This CDR3 region has 12 residues. Trimming removed 4 bases from V and 5 bases from J; junction bases left unmatched: 2. Germline V gene lookup returns CDR1 SQVTM and CDR2 ANQGSEA. This chain's CDR3 is CSVGRGDNEQFF. CDR3 coding DNA: TGCAGCGTTGGCCGGGGGGACAATGAGCAGTTCTTC.

This clone was counted once. The chain links TRBV11-2 to TRBJ2-1; the match to TRBD2 covers 8 bases. The ends lost 4 bases at V and 5 bases at J; junction bases unmatched: 10. The CDR3 sequence is 16 residues long. Germline V gene sequence: CDR1 SGHAT, CDR2 FQNNGV. The CDR3 reads CASSSRGGGNHNEQFF. The CDR3 DNA is TGTGCCAGCAGCTCACGGGGCGGGGGGAACCACAATGAGCAGTTCTTC.

V usage is TRBV6-1 and J usage is TRBJ1-1; D call uncertain. From germline, CDR1 is MNHNS and CDR2 SASEGT. The CDR3 length is 14 residues. V lost 7 bases, J lost 6 bases, and 18 bases lay in between. CDR3 residues: CASNKPPAGAEAFF. In nucleotides, the CDR3 is TGTGCCAGCAACAAACCCCCTGCGGGCGCTGAAGCTTTCTTT.

The rearrangement joins TRBV4-1 to TRBJ2-5; D unresolved. This CDR3 has 15 residues. Germline V gene data show CDR1 as MGHRA and CDR2 as YSYEKL. V dropped 1 base and J dropped 2 bases, with 11 bases sitting between them. The CDR3 nucleotides read TGCGCCAGCAGCCAAGGATTGGCGGTACAAGAGACCCAGTACTTC. Encoded protein: CASSQGLAVQETQYF.

On this clone itself: This same CDR3 is encoded by further DNA sequences in the sample. The V and J genes are TRBV5-1 and TRBJ2-2; 9 bases line up with TRBD1. The germline V gene encodes CDR1 SGHRS and CDR2 YFSETQ. CDR3 length: 15 amino acids. With 0 bases clipped from V and 4 bases from J, the junction kept 1 base outside the gene matches. The CDR3 loop reads CASSLGQGGTGELFF. CDR3 nucleotides: TGCGCCAGCAGCTTGGGACAGGGGGGCACCGGGGAGCTGTTTTTT.

The chain employs TRBV5-1 and TRBJ2-2, with 10 bases identical to TRBD1. CDR3 length: 16 amino acids. The germline V gene has CDR1 SGHRS and CDR2 YFSETQ. Unmatched junction bases numbered 5, after V lost 0 bases and J lost 6 bases. As DNA, the CDR3 is TGCGCCAGCAGCTTGGTGGGACAGGGGATGGCCGGGGAGCTGTTTTTT. Protein: CASSLVGQGMAGELFF.

About this clone: This sample includes further DNA sequences coding for the same CDR3. The chain couples TRBV6-5 to TRBJ1-4; 7 bases fit TRBD1. CDR1 is MNHEY, CDR2 SVGAGI, per germline. With V trimmed by 5 bases and J by 4 bases, 4 bases remained unmatched. This CDR3 contains 14 residues. CDR3 amino acids: CASSLQGGNEKLFF. CDR3 nucleotide sequence: TGTGCCAGCAGTCTCCAGGGGGGTAATGAAAAACTGTTTTTT.

The rearrangement joins TRBV5-4 to TRBJ1-2; 7 bases fit TRBD1. With 4 bases clipped from V and 7 bases from J, the junction kept 10 bases outside the gene matches. In germline, CDR1 is SGHNT, CDR2 YYREEE (reference sequence). The CDR3 has 14 amino acids. The CDR3 sequence is CASSLPQGVGGYTF. Written as DNA, the CDR3 is TGTGCCAGCAGCCTCCCTCAGGGGGTGGGTGGCTACACCTTC.

The J gene is TRBJ2-1, the V gene TRBV11-3; 7 bases are a match to TRBD2. The germline V gene has CDR1 SGHNT and CDR2 YENEEA. The CDR3 runs 15 residues. J gave up 7 bases and V 3 bases, and 9 bases lay outside the gene matches. The CDR3 DNA sequence: TGTGCCAGCAGCTTTCGGGAGGCCCCATTAAATGAGCAGTTCTTC. This sequence encodes CASSFREAPLNEQFF.

The chain links TRBV7-3 to TRBJ2-2; TRBD1 is a possible D gene (6 bases). Trimming shortened V by 3 bases and J by 3 bases, and 11 bases separated the two germline ends. CDR3 size: 15 residues. Germline loops: CDR1 SGHTA, CDR2 FQGTGA. In DNA form, the CDR3 reads TGTGCCAGCAGCTTGTACAGGGCGGACACCGGGGAGCTGTTTTTT. Protein product: CASSLYRADTGELFF.

The chain employs TRBV19 and TRBJ2-3; 8 bases line up with TRBD2. With V trimmed by 3 bases and J by 2 bases, 7 bases remained unmatched. Germline V gene lookup returns CDR1 LNHDA and CDR2 SQIVND (reference sequence). The CDR3 consists of 16 residues. CDR3 residues: CASSMWVAGTTDTQYF. CDR3 nucleotides: TGTGCCAGTAGTATGTGGGTAGCGGGGACCACAGATACGCAGTATTTT.

Only a few counts were recorded for this clone. The sample holds other DNA sequences that translate to the same CDR3. The V call is TRBV6-4, the J call TRBJ1-1; perhaps TRBD1 as D (6 bases). V lost 5 bases, J lost 1 base, and 8 bases lay in between. The CDR3 has 13 amino acids. Germline V gives CDR1 MRHNA, CDR2 SNTAGT. The CDR3 bases are TGTGCCAGCAGTAGGGGACAGAACACTGAAGCTTTCTTT. It specifies CASSRGQNTEAFF.

The chain is built from TRBV15 and TRBJ2-5; tentatively, D is TRBD1 (5 bases). The CDR3 consists of 15 residues. Trimming cost V 1 base and J 1 base, with 10 bases left between them. The V gene's germline CDR1 is LNHNV and CDR2 YYDKDF (reference sequence). CDR3 coding DNA: TGTGCCACCAGCAGAGGCCAGGGTACCCAAGAGACCCAGTACTTC. As protein: CATSRGQGTQETQYF.